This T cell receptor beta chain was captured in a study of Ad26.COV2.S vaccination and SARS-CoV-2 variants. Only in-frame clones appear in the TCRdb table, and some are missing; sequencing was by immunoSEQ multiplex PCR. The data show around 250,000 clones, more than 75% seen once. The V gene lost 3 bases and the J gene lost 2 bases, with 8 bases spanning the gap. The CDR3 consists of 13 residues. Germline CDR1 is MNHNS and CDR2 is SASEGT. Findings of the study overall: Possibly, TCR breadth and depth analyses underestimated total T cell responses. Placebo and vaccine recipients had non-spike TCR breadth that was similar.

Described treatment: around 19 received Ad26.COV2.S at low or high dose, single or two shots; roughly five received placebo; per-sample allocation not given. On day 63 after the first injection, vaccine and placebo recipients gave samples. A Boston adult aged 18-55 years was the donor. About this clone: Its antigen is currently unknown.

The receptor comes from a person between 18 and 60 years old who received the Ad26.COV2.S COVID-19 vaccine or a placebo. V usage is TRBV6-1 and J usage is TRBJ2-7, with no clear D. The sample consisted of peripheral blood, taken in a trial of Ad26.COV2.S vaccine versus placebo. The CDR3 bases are TGTGCCAGCAGTGAGGATATTACCTACGAGCAGTACTTC. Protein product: CASSEDITYEQYF.